Described below is a single T cell receptor (beta chain) sequence and its context. The record originates from a study of blood T cell repertoires in COVID-19. Background on the study: Samples came from the United States, Italy and Spain, spanning acute and convalescent COVID-19.

Clones were read by immunoSEQ multiplex PCR, and TCRdb kept only the in-frame ones, dropping some. This sample has 180,000 or so clones, with roughly 80% found just once. The CDR3 is 14 residues long. Trimming took 4 bases from V and 2 from J; bases not matched to a gene: 6. Germline V gene lookup returns CDR1 GTSNPN and CDR2 SVGIG (reference sequence). Specimen: PBMCs or T cells enriched from blood (not recorded which). This chain links TRBV30 with TRBJ1-1, with 8 bases lining up with TRBD1. This receptor was identified in a woman in her fifties or sixties who had recovered from COVID-19. The CDR3 region is CAWIRDRTNTEAFF. Written as DNA, the CDR3 is TGTGCCTGGATCCGGGACAGGACTAACACTGAAGCTTTCTTT.